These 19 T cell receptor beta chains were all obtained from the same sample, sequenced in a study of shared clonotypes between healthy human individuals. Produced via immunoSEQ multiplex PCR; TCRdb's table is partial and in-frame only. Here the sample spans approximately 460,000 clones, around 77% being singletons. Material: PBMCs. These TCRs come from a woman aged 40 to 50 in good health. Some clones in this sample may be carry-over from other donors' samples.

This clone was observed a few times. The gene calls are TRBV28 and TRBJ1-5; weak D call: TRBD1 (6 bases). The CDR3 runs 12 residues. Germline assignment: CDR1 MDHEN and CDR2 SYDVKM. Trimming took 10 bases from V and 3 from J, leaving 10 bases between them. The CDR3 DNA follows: TGTGCCAACCAGGGGCCCAATCAGCCCCAGCATTTT. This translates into CANQGPNQPQHF. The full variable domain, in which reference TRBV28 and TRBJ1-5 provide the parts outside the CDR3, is DVKVTQSSRYLVKRTGEKVFLECVQDMDHENMFWYRQDPGLGLRLIYFSYDVKMKEKGDIPEGYSVSREKKERFSLILESASTNQTSMYLCANQGPNQPQHFGDGTRLSIL.

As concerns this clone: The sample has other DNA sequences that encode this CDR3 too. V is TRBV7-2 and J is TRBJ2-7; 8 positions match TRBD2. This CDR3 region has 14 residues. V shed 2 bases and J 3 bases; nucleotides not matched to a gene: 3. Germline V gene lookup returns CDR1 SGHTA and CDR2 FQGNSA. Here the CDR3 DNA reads TGTGCCAGCAGCTTACGTCTAGCGGGCTACGAGCAGTACTTC. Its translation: CASSLRLAGYEQYF.

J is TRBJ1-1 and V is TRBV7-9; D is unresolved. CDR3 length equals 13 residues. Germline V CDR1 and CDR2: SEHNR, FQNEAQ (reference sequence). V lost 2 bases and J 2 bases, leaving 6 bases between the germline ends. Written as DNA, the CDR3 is TGTGCCAGCAGCTTAAGTTTAAACACTGAAGCTTTCTTT. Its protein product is CASSLSLNTEAFF.

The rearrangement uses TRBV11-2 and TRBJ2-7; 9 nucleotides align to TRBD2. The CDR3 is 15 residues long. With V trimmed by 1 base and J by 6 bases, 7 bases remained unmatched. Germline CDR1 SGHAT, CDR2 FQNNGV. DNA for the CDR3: TGTGCCAGCAGCTTAGTTTTAGCGGGAGCTCGCGAGCAGTACTTC. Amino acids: CASSLVLAGAREQYF.

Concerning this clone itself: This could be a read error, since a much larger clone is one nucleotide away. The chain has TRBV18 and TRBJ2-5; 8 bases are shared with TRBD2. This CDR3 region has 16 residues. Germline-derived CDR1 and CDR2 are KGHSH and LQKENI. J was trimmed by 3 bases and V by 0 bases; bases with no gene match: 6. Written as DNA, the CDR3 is TGTGCCAGCTCACCACCGGGACCAGCGGGAGAAGAGACCCAGTACTTC. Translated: CASSPPGPAGEETQYF.

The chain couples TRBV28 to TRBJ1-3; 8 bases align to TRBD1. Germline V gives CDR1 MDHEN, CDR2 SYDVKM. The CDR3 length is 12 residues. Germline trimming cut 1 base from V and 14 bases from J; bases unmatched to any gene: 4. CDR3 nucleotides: TGTGCCAGCAGTTTATCCGACAGGGGCCTATATTTT. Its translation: CASSLSDRGLYF. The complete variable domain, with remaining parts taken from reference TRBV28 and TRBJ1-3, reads DVKVTQSSRYLVKRTGEKVFLECVQDMDHENMFWYRQDPGLGLRLIYFSYDVKMKEKGDIPEGYSVSREKKERFSLILESASTNQTSMYLCASSLSDRGLYFGEGSWLTVV.

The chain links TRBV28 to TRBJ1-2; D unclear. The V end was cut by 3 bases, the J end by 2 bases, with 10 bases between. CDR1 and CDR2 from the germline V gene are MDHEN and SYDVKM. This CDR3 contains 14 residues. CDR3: CASSLEGENYGYTF. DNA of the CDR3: TGTGCCAGCAGTTTGGAGGGCGAGAACTATGGCTACACCTTC.

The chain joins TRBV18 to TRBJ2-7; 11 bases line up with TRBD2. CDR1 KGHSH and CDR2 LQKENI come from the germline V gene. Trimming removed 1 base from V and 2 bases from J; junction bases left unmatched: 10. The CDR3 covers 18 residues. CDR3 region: CASSPRGLAGGPTYEQYF. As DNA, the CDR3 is TGTGCCAGCTCACCACGGGGGCTAGCGGGAGGACCAACCTACGAGCAGTACTTC.

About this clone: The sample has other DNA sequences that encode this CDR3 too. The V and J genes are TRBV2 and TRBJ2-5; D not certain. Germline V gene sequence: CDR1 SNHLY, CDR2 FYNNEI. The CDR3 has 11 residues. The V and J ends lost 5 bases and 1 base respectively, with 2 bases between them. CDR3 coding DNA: TGTGCCAGCAGTTTCCAAGAGACCCAGTACTTC. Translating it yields CASSFQETQYF.

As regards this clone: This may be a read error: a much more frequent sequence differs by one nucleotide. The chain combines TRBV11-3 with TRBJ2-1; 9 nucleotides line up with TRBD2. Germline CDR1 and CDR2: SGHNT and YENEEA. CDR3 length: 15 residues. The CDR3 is CASSTGTSSSNERFF. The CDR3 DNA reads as TGTGCCAGCAGCACCGGGACTAGCTCCTCGAATGAGCGGTTCTTC.

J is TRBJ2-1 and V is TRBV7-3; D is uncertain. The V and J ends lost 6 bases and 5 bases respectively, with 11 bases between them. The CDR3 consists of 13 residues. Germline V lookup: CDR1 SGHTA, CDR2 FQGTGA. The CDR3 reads CASSKDLNNEQFF. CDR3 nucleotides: TGTGCCAGCAGTAAAGACCTCAACAATGAGCAGTTCTTC.

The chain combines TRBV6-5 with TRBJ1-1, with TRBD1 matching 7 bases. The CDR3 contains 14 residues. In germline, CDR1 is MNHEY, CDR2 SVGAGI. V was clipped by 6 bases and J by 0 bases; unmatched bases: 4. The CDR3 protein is CASRDGTVNTEAFF. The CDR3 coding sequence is TGTGCCAGCAGGGACGGGACAGTGAACACTGAAGCTTTCTTT.

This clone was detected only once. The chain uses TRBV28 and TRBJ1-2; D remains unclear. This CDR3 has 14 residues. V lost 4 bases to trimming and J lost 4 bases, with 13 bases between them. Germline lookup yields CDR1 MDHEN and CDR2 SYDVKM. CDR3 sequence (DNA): TGTGCCAGCAGTTCCCCCCTTGGGAGCTATGGCTACACCTTC. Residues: CASSSPLGSYGYTF.

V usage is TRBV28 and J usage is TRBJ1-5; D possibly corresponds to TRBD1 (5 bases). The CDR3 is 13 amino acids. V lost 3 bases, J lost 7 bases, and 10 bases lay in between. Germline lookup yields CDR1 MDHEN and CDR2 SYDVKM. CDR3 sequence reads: CASSFGGKQPQHF. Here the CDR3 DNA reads TGTGCCAGCAGTTTTGGGGGAAAGCAGCCCCAGCATTTT.

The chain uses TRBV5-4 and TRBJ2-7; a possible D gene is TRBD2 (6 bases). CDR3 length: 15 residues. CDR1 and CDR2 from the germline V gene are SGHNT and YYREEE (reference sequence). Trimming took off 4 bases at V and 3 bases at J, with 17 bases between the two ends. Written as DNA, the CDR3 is TGTGCCAGCAGCCTCGGTGTTAGCGGCTACTACGAGCAGTACTTC. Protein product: CASSLGVSGYYEQYF. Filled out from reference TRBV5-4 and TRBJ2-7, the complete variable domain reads ETGVTQSPTHLIKTRGQQVTLRCSSQSGHNTVSWYQQALGQGPQFIFQYYREEENGRGNFPPRFSGLQFPNYSSELNVNALELDDSALYLCASSLGVSGYYEQYFGPGTRLTVT.

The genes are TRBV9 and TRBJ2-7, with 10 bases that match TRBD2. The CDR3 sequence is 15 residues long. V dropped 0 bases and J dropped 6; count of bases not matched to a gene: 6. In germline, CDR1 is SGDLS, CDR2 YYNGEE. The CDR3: CASSVDSGRISEQYF. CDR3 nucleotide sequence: TGTGCCAGCAGCGTAGATAGCGGGAGGATCAGCGAGCAGTACTTC.

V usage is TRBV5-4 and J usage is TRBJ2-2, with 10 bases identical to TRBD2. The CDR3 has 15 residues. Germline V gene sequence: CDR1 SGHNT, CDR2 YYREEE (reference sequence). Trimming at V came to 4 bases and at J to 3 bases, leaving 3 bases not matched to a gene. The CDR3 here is CASSQLAGYTGELFF. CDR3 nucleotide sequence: TGTGCCAGCAGCCAACTAGCGGGATACACCGGGGAGCTGTTTTTT.

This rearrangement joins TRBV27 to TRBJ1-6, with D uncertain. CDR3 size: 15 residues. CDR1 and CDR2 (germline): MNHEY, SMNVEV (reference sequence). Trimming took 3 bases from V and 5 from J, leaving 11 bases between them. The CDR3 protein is CASSFIGSNNSPLHF. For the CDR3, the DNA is TGTGCCAGCAGTTTTATTGGGTCCAATAATTCACCCCTCCACTTT.

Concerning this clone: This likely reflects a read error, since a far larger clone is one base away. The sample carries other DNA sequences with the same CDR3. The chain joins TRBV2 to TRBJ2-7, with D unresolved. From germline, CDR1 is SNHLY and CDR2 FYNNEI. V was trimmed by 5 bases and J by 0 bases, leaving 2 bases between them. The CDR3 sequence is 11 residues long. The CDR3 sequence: CASSNSYEQYF. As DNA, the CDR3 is TGTGCCAGCAGTAACTCCTACGAGCAGTACTTC.